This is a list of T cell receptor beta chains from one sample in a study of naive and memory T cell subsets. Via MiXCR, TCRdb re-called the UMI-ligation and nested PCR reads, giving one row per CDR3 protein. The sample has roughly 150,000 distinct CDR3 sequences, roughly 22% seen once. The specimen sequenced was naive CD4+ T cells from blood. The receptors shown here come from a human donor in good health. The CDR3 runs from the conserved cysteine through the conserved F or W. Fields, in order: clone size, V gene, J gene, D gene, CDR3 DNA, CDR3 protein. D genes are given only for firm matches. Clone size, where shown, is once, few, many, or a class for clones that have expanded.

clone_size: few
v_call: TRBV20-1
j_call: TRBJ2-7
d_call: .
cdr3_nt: TGCAGTGCTGGTGTCCCTAGTGACGAGCAGTACTTC
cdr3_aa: CSAGVPSDEQYF

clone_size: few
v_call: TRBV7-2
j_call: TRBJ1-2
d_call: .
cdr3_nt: TGTGCCAGCAGCTTATTGAGCTCGGTCAGACTCTATGGCTACACCTTC
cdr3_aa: CASSLLSSVRLYGYTF

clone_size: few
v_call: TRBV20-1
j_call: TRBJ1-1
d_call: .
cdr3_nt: TGCAGTGCTTGCCGCCTAGACACTGAAGCTTTCTTT
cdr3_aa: CSACRLDTEAFF

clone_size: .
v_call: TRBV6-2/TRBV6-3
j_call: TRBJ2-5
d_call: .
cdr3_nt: TGTGCCAGCGGCCGACTAAACGTTGGGTCGGGGCGGGAGACCCAGTACTTC
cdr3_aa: CASGRLNVGSGRETQYF

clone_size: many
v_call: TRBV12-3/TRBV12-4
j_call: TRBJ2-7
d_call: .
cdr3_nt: TGTGCCAGCAGTGGCTACGAGCAGTACTTC
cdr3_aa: CASSGYEQYF

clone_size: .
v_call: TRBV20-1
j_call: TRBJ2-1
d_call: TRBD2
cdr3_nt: TGCAGTGCTAGAGTCCACAAGAGCGGGAACTATGAGCAGTTCTTC
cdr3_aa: CSARVHKSGNYEQFF

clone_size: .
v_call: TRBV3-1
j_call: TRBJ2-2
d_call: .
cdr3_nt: TGTGCCTTTGGTCTGAACACCGGGGAGCTGTTTTTT
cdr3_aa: CAFGLNTGELFF

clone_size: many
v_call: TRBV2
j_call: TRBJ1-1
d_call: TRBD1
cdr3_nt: TGTGCCAGCCCCAAGGGACAGGGTTTGTCCATGAACACTGAAGCTTTCTTT
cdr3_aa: CASPKGQGLSMNTEAFF

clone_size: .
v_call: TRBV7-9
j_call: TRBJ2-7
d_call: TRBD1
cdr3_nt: TGTGCCAGCAGCTTTGGACAGGGGGTGTCCTACGAGCAGTACTTC
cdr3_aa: CASSFGQGVSYEQYF

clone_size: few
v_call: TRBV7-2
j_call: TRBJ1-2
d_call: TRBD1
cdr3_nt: TGTGCCAGCAGCTTACTTCAGGGGGGCGGCTACACCTTC
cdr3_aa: CASSLLQGGGYTF

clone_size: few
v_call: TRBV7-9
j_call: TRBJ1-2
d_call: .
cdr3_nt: TGTGCCAGCAGCTCAATCGCAGGTCTTCATGGCTACACCTTC
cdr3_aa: CASSSIAGLHGYTF

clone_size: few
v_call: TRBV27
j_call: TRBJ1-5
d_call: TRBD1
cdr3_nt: TGTGCCAGCAGTTTAAACGGCCGCGACAGGGTTCAGCCCCAGCATTTT
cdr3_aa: CASSLNGRDRVQPQHF

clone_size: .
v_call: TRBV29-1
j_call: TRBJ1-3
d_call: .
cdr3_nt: TGCAGCGCCCAGAAGGGCTCTAGCTCTGGAAACACCATATATTTT
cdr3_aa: CSAQKGSSSGNTIYF

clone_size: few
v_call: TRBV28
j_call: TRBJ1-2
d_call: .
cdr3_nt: TGTGCCAGCAGTTTACGACTTGGGGGTGGCTACACCTTC
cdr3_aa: CASSLRLGGGYTF

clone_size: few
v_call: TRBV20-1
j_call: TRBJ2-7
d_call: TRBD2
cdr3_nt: TGCAGTGCAAAAGGGACTAGCGGGAGTACGTCCTACGAGCAGTACTTC
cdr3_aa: CSAKGTSGSTSYEQYF

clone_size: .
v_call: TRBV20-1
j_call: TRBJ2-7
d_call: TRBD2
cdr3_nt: TGCAGTGCTAGAGATCCCTTTAGCGGGAGTTACGAGCAGTACTTC
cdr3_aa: CSARDPFSGSYEQYF

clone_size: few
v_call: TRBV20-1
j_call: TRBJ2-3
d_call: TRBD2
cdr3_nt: TGCAGTGCTAGAGTATTAGCGGGAGGCGGAGGTACGCAGTATTTT
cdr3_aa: CSARVLAGGGGTQYF

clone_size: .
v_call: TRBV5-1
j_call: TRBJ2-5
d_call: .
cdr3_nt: TGCGCCAGCAGCGACCCTCGAGAGACCCAGTACTTC
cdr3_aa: CASSDPRETQYF

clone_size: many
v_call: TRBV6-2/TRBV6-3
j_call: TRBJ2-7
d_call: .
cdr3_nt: TGTGCCAGCAGTTACCCCGTGTTGCGATCCGGGGGCAGATACGAGCAGTACTTC
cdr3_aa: CASSYPVLRSGGRYEQYF

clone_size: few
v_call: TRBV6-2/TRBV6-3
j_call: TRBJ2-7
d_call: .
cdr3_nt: TGTGCCAGCAGTTACTCCTACGGGTCCGAGCAGTACTTC
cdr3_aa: CASSYSYGSEQYF

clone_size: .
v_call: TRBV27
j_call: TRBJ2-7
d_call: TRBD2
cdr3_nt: TGTGCCAGCAGTTATGCGGGACTAGCGGGAGGGGCCTACGAGCAGTACTTC
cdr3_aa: CASSYAGLAGGAYEQYF

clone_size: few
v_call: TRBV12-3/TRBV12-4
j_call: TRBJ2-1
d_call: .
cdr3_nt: TGTGCCAGCAGCCGACAGGATTCCTACAATGAGCAGTTCTTC
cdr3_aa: CASSRQDSYNEQFF

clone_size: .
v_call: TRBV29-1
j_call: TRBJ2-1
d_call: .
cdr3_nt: TGCAGCGCCCCGGGGGCGGATGAGCAGTTCTTC
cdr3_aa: CSAPGADEQFF

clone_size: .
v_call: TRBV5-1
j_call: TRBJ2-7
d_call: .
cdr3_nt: TGCGCCAGCAGCTCGTTAGATCCGGGTAACTACGAGCAGTACTTC
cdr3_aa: CASSSLDPGNYEQYF

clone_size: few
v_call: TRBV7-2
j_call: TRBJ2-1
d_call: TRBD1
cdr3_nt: TGTGCCAGCCGCGCAGGGGGAATCTGGAATGAGCAGTTCTTC
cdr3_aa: CASRAGGIWNEQFF

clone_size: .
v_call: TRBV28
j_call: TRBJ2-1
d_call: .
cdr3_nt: TGTGCCAGCAGTCTAAATCCGACTGGGCAGTTCTTC
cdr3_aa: CASSLNPTGQFF

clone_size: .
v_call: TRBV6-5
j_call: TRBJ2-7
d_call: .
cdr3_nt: TGTGCCAGCAGTTACTCGAAGATTCCGGGGTTCCACGACTCCGAGCAGTACTTC
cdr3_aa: CASSYSKIPGFHDSEQYF

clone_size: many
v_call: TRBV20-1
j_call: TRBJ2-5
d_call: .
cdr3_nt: TGCAGTGCTAGGTATTCCGGGACTGAACAAGAGACCCAGTACTTC
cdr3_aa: CSARYSGTEQETQYF

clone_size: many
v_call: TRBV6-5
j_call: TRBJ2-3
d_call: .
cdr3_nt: TGTGCCAGCAGTCGGGTACAGGGTGGCACAGATACGCAGTATTTT
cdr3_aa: CASSRVQGGTDTQYF

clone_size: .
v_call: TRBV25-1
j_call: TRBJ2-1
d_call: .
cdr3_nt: TGTGCCAGCGGCCGGGTGGGGCCGGAGCAGTTCTTC
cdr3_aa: CASGRVGPEQFF

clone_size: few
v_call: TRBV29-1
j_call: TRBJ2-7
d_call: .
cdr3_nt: TGCAGCGCTACCCAGACCTACGAGCAGTACTTC
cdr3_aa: CSATQTYEQYF

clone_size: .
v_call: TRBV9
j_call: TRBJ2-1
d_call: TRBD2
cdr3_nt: TGTGCCAGCAGCACCAGGACTAGCGGGAGTACTGATGAGCAGTTCTTC
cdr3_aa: CASSTRTSGSTDEQFF

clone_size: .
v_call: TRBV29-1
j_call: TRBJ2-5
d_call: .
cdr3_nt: TGCAGCGTTGTGGGCAACCAAGAGACCCAGTACTTC
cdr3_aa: CSVVGNQETQYF

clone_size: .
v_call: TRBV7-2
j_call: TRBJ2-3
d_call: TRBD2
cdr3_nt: TGTGCCAGCAGCCCTACGGGCGGGAGGGCGAGGGATACGCAGTATTTT
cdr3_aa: CASSPTGGRARDTQYF

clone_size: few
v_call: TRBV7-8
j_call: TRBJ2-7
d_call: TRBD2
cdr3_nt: TGTGCCAGCAGCTTAGCGCAGGGAAAATCTGGACTAGCGGGGAACTCCTACGAGCAGTACTTC
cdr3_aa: CASSLAQGKSGLAGNSYEQYF

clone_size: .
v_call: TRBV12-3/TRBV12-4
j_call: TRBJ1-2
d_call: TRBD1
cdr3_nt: TGTGCCAGCAAAACGCGACAGGGTGGTAACTATGGCTACACCTTC
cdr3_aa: CASKTRQGGNYGYTF

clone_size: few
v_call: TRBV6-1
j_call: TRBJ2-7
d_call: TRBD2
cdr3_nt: TGTGCCAGCACCGGACTAGCGGGAGGGTTCAGCTACGAGCAGTACTTC
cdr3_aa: CASTGLAGGFSYEQYF

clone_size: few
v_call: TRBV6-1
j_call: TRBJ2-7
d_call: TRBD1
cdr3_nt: TGTGCCAGCACTCGGACAGGGAGAATGGACGAGCAGTACTTC
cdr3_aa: CASTRTGRMDEQYF

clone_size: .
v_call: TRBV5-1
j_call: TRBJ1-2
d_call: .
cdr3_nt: TGCGCCAGCAGCCCGGAAGCGGGAGGTGGCTACACCTTC
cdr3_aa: CASSPEAGGGYTF

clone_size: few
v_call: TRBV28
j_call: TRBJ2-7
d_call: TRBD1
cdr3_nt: TGTGCCAGCAGTTTATTTAAAGTGAAGGGACAGGGGTCCTACGAGCAGTACTTC
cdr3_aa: CASSLFKVKGQGSYEQYF

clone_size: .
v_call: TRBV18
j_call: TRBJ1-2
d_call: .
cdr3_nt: TGTGCCAGCTCACCAACAACTGTCCCTGCTGGCTACACCTTC
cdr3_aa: CASSPTTVPAGYTF

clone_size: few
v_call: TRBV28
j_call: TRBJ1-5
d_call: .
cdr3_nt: TGTGCCAGCAGGTGGGACACCAGCAATCAGCCCCAGCATTTT
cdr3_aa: CASRWDTSNQPQHF

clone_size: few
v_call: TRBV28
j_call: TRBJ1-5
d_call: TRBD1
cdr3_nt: TGTGCCAGCAGTTATCAACAGGGGGACAATCAGCCCCAGCATTTT
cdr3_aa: CASSYQQGDNQPQHF

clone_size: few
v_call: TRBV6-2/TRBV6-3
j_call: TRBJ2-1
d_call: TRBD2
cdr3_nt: TGTGCCAGCAGTTACTACCGAGCGGGAGGGGACAATGAGCAGTTCTTC
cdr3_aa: CASSYYRAGGDNEQFF

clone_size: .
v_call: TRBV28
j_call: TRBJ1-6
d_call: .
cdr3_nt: TGTGCCAGCAGCGCTTTACGGAAAAATTCACCCCTCCACTTT
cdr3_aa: CASSALRKNSPLHF

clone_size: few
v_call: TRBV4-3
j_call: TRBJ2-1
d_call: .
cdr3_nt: TGCGCCAGCGGGCGGGTCTCCAATGAGCAGTTCTTC
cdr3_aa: CASGRVSNEQFF

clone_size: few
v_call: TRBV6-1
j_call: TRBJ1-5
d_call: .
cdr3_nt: TGTGCCAGCAGTGACGGCCTGACGCTCTGGCAGCCCCAGCATTTT
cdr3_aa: CASSDGLTLWQPQHF

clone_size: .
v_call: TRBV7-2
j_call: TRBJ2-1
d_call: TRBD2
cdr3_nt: TGTGCCAGCAGCTTAGTGGGCAGGGAGGGCAATGAGCAGTTCTTC
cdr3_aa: CASSLVGREGNEQFF

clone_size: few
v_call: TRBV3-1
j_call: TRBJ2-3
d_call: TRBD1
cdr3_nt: TGTGCCAGCAGCCAAGATCGTAGGACAGGGGTTCATGATACGCAGTATTTT
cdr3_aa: CASSQDRRTGVHDTQYF

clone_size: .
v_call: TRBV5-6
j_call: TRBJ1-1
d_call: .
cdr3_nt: TGTGCCAGCAGCTCCGGCCCGGGGGGCGACACTGAAGCTTTCTTT
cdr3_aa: CASSSGPGGDTEAFF

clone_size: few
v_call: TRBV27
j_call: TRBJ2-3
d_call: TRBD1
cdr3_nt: TGTGCCAGCAGAGACAGGGCTCCAGATACGCAGTATTTT
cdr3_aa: CASRDRAPDTQYF

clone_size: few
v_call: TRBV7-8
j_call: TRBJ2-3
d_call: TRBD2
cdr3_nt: TGTGCCAGCAGCCCGGCCGGGACTAGATCTACAGATACGCAGTATTTT
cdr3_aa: CASSPAGTRSTDTQYF